This T cell receptor beta chain was found in a study of blood T cell repertoires in COVID-19. About the study: Collection of acute and convalescent COVID-19 samples took place in the United States, Italy and Spain.

CDR1 and CDR2 from the germline V gene are MNHEY and SMNVEV (reference sequence). V lost 6 bases, J lost 6 bases, and 8 bases stayed unmatched. The CDR3 has 14 amino acids. Sequencing was performed with immunoSEQ multiplex PCR; in TCRdb, only in-frame clones are kept and a portion is missing. The repertoire has about 160,000 clones, roughly 88% of them found once; the top ten carry approximately 2.2%. The rearrangement joins TRBV27 to TRBJ1-5; TRBD1 agrees at 7 bases. The TCR originated in a young man with acute or convalescent COVID-19. Sequencing was done on a sample of peripheral blood. The CDR3 region is CASRTQGISQPQHF. CDR3 bases: TGTGCCAGCAGGACACAGGGGATAAGTCAGCCCCAGCATTTT.